The next 24 T cell receptor beta chains were all read from a single sample in a study of cytomegalovirus exposure and HLA in healthy donors. 13 Jbeta primers and 60 Vbeta primers were used for the PCR. Using immunoSEQ multiplex PCR, the repertoire was profiled, and TCRdb retains in-frame clones only, with some absent. The table has around 150,000 clones, approximately 90% seen once. The sequenced material came from PBMCs. The receptors stem from a woman younger than 45 in good health and CMV-seronegative.

The V and J genes are TRBV30 and TRBJ2-7; the match to TRBD2 covers 11 bases. The CDR3 spans 14 residues. J gave up 2 bases and V 3 bases, and 3 bases lay outside the gene matches. Germline V gene lookup returns CDR1 GTSNPN and CDR2 SVGIG (reference sequence). The CDR3 region has the DNA TGTGCCTGGAGCGGACTAGCGGGTACCTACGAGCAGTACTTC. Translated, it gives CAWSGLAGTYEQYF.

The rearrangement joins TRBV5-4 to TRBJ1-2; 9 bases line up with TRBD1. J was trimmed by 8 bases and V by 4 bases; bases with no gene match: 6. Germline V gene data show CDR1 as SGHNT and CDR2 as YYREEE (reference sequence). This CDR3 is built from 13 residues. The CDR3 nucleotides read TGTGCCAGCAGCCCCGGGACAGGGACCGGCTACACCTTC. Translating it yields CASSPGTGTGYTF.

This chain connects TRBV27 to TRBJ2-1; a weak D match, TRBD2 (5 bases). With 5 bases removed from V and 5 bases from J, the gap between germline ends came to 16 bases. The CDR3 is 15 residues long. CDR1 and CDR2 (germline): MNHEY, SMNVEV (reference sequence). CDR3: CASSPSASPHNEQFF. In DNA form, the CDR3 reads TGTGCCAGCAGTCCCAGCGCTAGCCCGCACAATGAGCAGTTCTTC.

The chain couples TRBV5-4 to TRBJ1-3; no clear D. V was cut by 0 bases and J by 4 bases, with 8 bases left in between. This CDR3 is built from 14 residues. The germline gives CDR1 SGHNT, CDR2 YYREEE (reference sequence). The CDR3 DNA reads as TGTGCCAGCAGCTTGGACAAGTCGGGAAACACCATATATTTT. Protein sequence: CASSLDKSGNTIYF.

The CDR3 DNA reads as TGTGCCAGTAGTGCAGACCCCCGGGACATCGGCGGCTACACCTTC. Its translation: CASSADPRDIGGYTF. The chain recombines TRBV19 with TRBJ1-2; a weak D match, TRBD1 (6 bases). V dropped 5 bases and J dropped 8 bases, with 21 bases sitting between them. This CDR3 region has 15 residues. Germline lookup yields CDR1 LNHDA and CDR2 SQIVND (reference sequence).

The chain employs TRBV4-1 and TRBJ1-5, with 9 bases that match TRBD1. Germline V CDR1 and CDR2: MGHRA, YSYEKL. The CDR3 has 17 residues. V dropped 2 bases and J dropped 6; count of bases not matched to a gene: 11. CDR3 nucleotide sequence: TGCGCCAGCAGCCAAAACCAAGACAGGGGGATAAGTCAGCCCCAGCATTTT. Its translation is CASSQNQDRGISQPQHF.

This rearrangement joins TRBV6-5 to TRBJ2-7, with D possibly matching TRBD1 (6 bases). Trimming took off 0 bases at V and 1 base at J, with 10 bases between the two ends. CDR3 length equals 15 residues. Germline loops: CDR1 MNHEY, CDR2 SVGAGI. The CDR3 region has the DNA TGTGCCAGCAGTTACTCGGGGACATCTTCCTACGAGCAGTACTTC. This codes for CASSYSGTSSYEQYF.

The J gene is TRBJ2-1, the V gene TRBV29-1; the D gene is possibly TRBD1 (6 bases). V lost 8 bases to trimming and J lost 0 bases, with 20 bases between them. CDR3 size: 16 residues. CDR1 and CDR2 from the germline V gene are SQVTM and ANQGSEA. CDR3 sequence: CSSLVPGQSSYNEQFF. DNA of the CDR3: TGCAGCAGTCTGGTTCCGGGACAAAGCTCCTACAATGAGCAGTTCTTC.

V usage is TRBV6-1 and J usage is TRBJ2-7; D possibly corresponds to TRBD2 (5 bases). CDR3 size: 13 residues. V dropped 6 bases and J dropped 3 bases, with 12 bases sitting between them. Per the germline V gene, CDR1 is MNHNS and CDR2 is SASEGT. The CDR3 DNA is TGTGCCAGCAGATATACCGGGATCTACGAGCAGTACTTC. Protein sequence: CASRYTGIYEQYF.

This clone was counted a few times. The chain is built from TRBV5-1 and TRBJ1-3, with D possibly matching TRBD1 (6 bases). Germline V lookup: CDR1 SGHRS, CDR2 YFSETQ. The CDR3 runs 14 residues. With 5 bases removed from V and 4 bases from J, the gap between germline ends came to 13 bases. CDR3 residues: CASRDRREGNTIYF. The CDR3 region has the DNA TGCGCCAGCAGAGACAGGAGAGAAGGAAACACCATATATTTT.

The V and J genes are TRBV4-1 and TRBJ2-1, with 7 bases lining up with TRBD2. This CDR3 comprises 17 residues. V trimming: 0 bases; J trimming: 2 bases; junction bases outside the gene matches: 7. Looked up from germline, CDR1 is MGHRA and CDR2 is YSYEKL. The CDR3 sequence: CASSQDGSAGAYNEQFF. The CDR3 nucleotides read TGCGCCAGCAGCCAAGACGGGTCGGCGGGGGCCTACAATGAGCAGTTCTTC.

This chain connects TRBV5-1 to TRBJ2-5, with no clear D. The DNA end is a closer match to TRBJ2-7, so the J assignment may be wrong. This CDR3 is 11 amino acids long. The germline V gene has CDR1 SGHRS and CDR2 YFSETQ. The CDR3 nucleotides are TGCGCCAGCAGTTTTAACTACGAGCAGTACTTC. Its translation: CASSFNYEQYF.

The chain uses TRBV9 and TRBJ2-2; 8 bases agree with TRBD2. The CDR3 is 15 amino acids. Per germline, CDR1 SGDLS and CDR2 YYNGEE. The ends lost 2 bases at V and 1 base at J; junction bases unmatched: 1. The DNA of the CDR3 is TGTGCCAGCAGCGTCAGCGGGGGGAACACCGGGGAGCTGTTTTTT. Its protein is CASSVSGGNTGELFF.

This chain joins TRBV9 and TRBJ2-3, with 12 nucleotides matching TRBD2. Germline V lookup: CDR1 SGDLS, CDR2 YYNGEE. CDR3 length equals 16 residues. Trimming removed 0 bases from V and 5 bases from J; junction bases left unmatched: 4. Here the CDR3 reads CASSVVTSGGRDTQYF. In DNA, the CDR3 is TGTGCCAGCAGCGTAGTCACTAGCGGGGGGAGAGATACGCAGTATTTT.

V is TRBV18 and J is TRBJ2-7, with TRBD1 as a possible D gene (6 bases). V shed 3 bases and J shed 5 bases, with 11 bases lying between them. This CDR3 region has 13 residues. Germline lookup yields CDR1 KGHSH and CDR2 LQKENI. The CDR3, as DNA: TGTGCCAGCTCACCGGGACATTTCGACGAGCAGTACTTC. Translating it yields CASSPGHFDEQYF.

The chain carries TRBV19 and TRBJ1-2; perhaps TRBD1 as D (6 bases). Trimming took off 1 base at V and 4 bases at J, with 19 bases between the two ends. The CDR3 contains 17 residues. Looked up from germline, CDR1 is LNHDA and CDR2 is SQIVND (reference sequence). In DNA form, the CDR3 reads TGTGCCAGTAGTATAGCTGCACAGGGCCCAACCCCCTATGGCTACACCTTC. It specifies CASSIAAQGPTPYGYTF.

The gene calls are TRBV19 and TRBJ2-7, with TRBD2 identical over 14 bases. Germline CDR1 is LNHDA and CDR2 is SQIVND (reference sequence). There are 16 residues in the CDR3. V lost 4 bases to trimming and J lost 7 bases; unmatched junction nucleotides: 9. CDR3 residues: CASSTPGLAGVDEQYF. The CDR3 DNA sequence: TGTGCCAGTAGTACCCCGGGACTAGCGGGAGTGGATGAGCAGTACTTC. The full variable domain, in which reference TRBV19 and TRBJ2-7 provide the parts outside the CDR3, is DGGITQSPKYLFRKEGQNVTLSCEQNLNHDAMYWYRQDPGQGLRLIYYSQIVNDFQKGDIAEGYSVSREKKESFPLTVTSAQKNPTAFYLCASSTPGLAGVDEQYFGPGTRLTVT.

The rearrangement links TRBV18 to TRBJ2-3; 11 positions match TRBD2. V lost 6 bases and J lost 1; bases outside the gene matches: 6. Germline loops: CDR1 KGHSH, CDR2 LQKENI. The CDR3 runs 16 residues. CDR3 bases: TGTGCCAGCTCGCGAACGACTAGCGGGGGCACAGATACGCAGTATTTT. Its translation is CASSRTTSGGTDTQYF.

This chain uses TRBV7-2 with TRBJ1-5, with 12 bases lining up with TRBD1. Germline values: CDR1 SGHTA, CDR2 FQGNSA. V shed 1 base and J 7 bases; nucleotides not matched to a gene: 5. The length of the CDR3 is 16 residues. The CDR3 coding sequence is TGTGCCAGCAGCTTAGGAGGGACAGGGGGCAGGCAGCCCCAGCATTTT. Amino acid sequence: CASSLGGTGGRQPQHF.

The chain recombines TRBV6-1 with TRBJ1-2; TRBD1 matches at 7 bases. The CDR3 extends over 13 amino acids. Germline CDR1 MNHNS, CDR2 SASEGT. V lost 5 bases and J lost 8; bases outside the gene matches: 8. DNA of the CDR3: TGTGCCAGCAGTCCACGGGACAGCCCGGGCTACACCTTC. Its protein product is CASSPRDSPGYTF.

The V gene is TRBV4-3, the J gene TRBJ2-3, with 12 bases fitting TRBD2. The CDR3 extends over 20 amino acids. CDR1 is LGHNA, CDR2 YSLEER, per germline. Germline trimming cut 1 base from V and 6 bases from J; bases unmatched to any gene: 17. The CDR3 loop reads CASSQVLAGGFLTREDTQYF. The CDR3 DNA reads TGCGCCAGCAGCCAAGTCCTAGCGGGGGGGTTTCTTACACGCGAGGATACGCAGTATTTT.

The chain is built from TRBV18 and TRBJ2-1; possibly TRBD1 for D (6 bases). V lost 3 bases to trimming and J lost 4 bases, with 16 bases between them. The CDR3 loop spans 16 amino acids. CDR1 is KGHSH, CDR2 LQKENI, per germline. The CDR3 reads CASSPGGGRSYNEQFF. CDR3 bases: TGTGCCAGCTCACCCGGTGGGGGCCGAAGTTACAATGAGCAGTTCTTC.

The genes are TRBV7-6 and TRBJ1-2; 8 nucleotides agree with TRBD1. Germline V gene lookup returns CDR1 SGHVS and CDR2 FNYEAQ. This CDR3 has 15 residues. Germline trimming cut 3 bases from V and 4 bases from J; bases unmatched to any gene: 7. The CDR3 protein is CASSFSRGPGYGYTF. As DNA, the CDR3 is TGTGCCAGCAGCTTCAGCAGGGGGCCTGGCTATGGCTACACCTTC.

The chain carries TRBV7-6 and TRBJ1-3; 9 bases match TRBD1. Looked up from germline, CDR1 is SGHVS and CDR2 is FNYEAQ. The J segment lost 0 bases and the V segment lost 1 base, leaving 10 bases of the junction unmatched. The CDR3 length is 19 residues. This CDR3 reads CASSLVSTGGDFSGNTIYF. The CDR3, as DNA: TGTGCCAGCAGCTTAGTTTCAACAGGGGGCGACTTCTCTGGAAACACCATATATTTT.